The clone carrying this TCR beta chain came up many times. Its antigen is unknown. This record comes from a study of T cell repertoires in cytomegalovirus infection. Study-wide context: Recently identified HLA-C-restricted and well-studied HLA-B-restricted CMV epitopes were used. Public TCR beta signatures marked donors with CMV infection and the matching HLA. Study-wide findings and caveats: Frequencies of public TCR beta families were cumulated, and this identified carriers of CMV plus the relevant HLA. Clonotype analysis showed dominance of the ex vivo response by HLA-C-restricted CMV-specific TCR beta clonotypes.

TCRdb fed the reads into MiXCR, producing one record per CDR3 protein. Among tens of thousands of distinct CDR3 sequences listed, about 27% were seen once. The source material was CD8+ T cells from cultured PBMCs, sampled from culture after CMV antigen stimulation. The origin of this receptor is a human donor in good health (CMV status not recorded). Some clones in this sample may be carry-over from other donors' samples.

The chain's CDR3 is CASSQDRTDYSYNEQFF. The CDR3 DNA is TGCGCCAGCAGCCAAGATCGGACAGATTACTCCTACAATGAGCAGTTCTTC. V is TRBV4-1 and J is TRBJ2-1, with TRBD1 as a possible D gene (6 bases). Germline CDR1 is MGHRA and CDR2 is YSYEKL. The CDR3 is made up of 17 amino acids. V was clipped by 0 bases and J by 0 bases, with 12 bases between them.